This record concerns one TCR beta chain sequence. Its target is not known. Sorts that each held 250,000 to 300,000 cells were run in triplicate for every CD8+ T cell subset. This sample is part of a study of CXCR3-negative and CXCR3-positive naive CD8 T cells. Study details: Libraries each contributed about 1.5 +/- 0.3 million TRB reads, for around 140 million in total.

The study's findings and limits: CXCR3-positive naive cells carried more hydrophobic TRB CDR3s than CXCR3-negative ones.

5' RACE that incorporated UMI labels was used to prepare the TRB cDNA libraries. One entry per CDR3 protein, without DNA, is what TCRdb gives after re-calling the 5' RACE reads. The table for this sample gives fewer than 65,000 distinct CDR3 sequences. The length of the CDR3 is 14 residues. The germline V gene encodes CDR1 MDHEN and CDR2 SYDVKM. The chain couples TRBV28 to TRBJ2-7; TCRdb indicates TRBD1, and absent DNA this call remains unverified. The sequencing sample was made of naive CXCR3+ CD8+ T cells from blood. Subset given: CD45RO-CCR7+CD27+CD95- naive CD8+ T cells expressing CXCR3 (TNR3+). The sequence derives from a human donor in good health. Some clones in this sample may be carry-over from other donors' samples. CDR3 residues: CASSPRTELGEQYF.